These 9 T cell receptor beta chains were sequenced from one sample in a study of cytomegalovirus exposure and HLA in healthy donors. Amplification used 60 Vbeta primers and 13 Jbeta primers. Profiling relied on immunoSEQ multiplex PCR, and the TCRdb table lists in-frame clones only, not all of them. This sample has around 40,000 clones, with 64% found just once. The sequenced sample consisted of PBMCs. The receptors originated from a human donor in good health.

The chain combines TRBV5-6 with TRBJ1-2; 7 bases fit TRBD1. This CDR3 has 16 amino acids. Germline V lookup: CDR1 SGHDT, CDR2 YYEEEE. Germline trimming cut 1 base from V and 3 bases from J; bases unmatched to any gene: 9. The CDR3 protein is CASSLSRQGFDYGYTF. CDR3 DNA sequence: TGTGCCAGCAGCTTGTCCCGACAGGGATTCGACTATGGCTACACCTTC.

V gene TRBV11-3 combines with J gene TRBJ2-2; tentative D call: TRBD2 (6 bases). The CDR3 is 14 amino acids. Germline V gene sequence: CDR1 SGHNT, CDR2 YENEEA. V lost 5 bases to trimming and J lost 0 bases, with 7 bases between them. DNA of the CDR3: TGTGCCAGCAGCGGGGGGACGAACACCGGGGAGCTGTTTTTT. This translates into CASSGGTNTGELFF.

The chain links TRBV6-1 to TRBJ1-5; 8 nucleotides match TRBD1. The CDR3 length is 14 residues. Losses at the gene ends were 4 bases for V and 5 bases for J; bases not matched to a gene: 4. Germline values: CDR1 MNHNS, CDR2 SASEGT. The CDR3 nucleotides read TGTGCCAGCAGTGGCGACAGGGGTGATCAGCCCCAGCATTTT. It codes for CASSGDRGDQPQHF.

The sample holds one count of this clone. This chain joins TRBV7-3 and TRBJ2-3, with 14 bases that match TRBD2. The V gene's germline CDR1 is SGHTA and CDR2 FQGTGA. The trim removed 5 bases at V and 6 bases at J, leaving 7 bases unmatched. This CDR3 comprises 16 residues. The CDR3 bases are TGTGCCAGCAGCCGAGGGACTAGCGGGGGATTTGATACGCAGTATTTT. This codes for CASSRGTSGGFDTQYF.

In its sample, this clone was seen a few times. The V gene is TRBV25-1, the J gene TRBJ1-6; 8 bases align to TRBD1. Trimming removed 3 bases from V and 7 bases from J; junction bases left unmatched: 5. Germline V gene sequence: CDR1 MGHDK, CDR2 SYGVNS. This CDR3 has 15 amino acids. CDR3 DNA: TGTGCCAGCAGTGAGCGGACAGGGAGGAATTCACCCCTCCACTTT. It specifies CASSERTGRNSPLHF.

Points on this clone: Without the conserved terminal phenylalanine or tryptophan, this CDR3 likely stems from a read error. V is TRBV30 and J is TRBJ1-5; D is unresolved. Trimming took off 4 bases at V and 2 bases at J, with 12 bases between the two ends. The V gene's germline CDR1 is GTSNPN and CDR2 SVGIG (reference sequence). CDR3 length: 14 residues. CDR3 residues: CAWKGGPGNQPQHV. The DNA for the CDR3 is TGTGCCTGGAAAGGAGGGCCCGGCAATCAGCCCCAGCATGTT.

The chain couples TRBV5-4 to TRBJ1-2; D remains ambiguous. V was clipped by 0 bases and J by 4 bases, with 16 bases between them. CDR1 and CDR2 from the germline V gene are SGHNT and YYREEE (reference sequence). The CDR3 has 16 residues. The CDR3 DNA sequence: TGTGCCAGCAGCTTGGCCGGTCGGGTTCCCTTCTATGGCTACACCTTC. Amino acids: CASSLAGRVPFYGYTF.

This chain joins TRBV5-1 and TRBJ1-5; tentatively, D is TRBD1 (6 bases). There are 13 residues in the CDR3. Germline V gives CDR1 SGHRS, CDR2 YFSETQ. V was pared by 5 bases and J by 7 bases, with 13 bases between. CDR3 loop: CASRAGDGQPQHF. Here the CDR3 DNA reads TGCGCCAGCAGGGCAGGGGACGGGCAGCCCCAGCATTTT.

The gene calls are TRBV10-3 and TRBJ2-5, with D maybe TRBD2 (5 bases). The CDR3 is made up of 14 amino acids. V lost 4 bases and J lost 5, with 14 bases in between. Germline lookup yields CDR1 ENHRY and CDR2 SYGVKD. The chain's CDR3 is CAISVGSSRETQYF. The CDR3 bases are TGTGCCATCAGTGTGGGGTCTAGCCGGGAGACCCAGTACTTC.